Included here is one T cell receptor beta chain sequence, with context. No antigen is known for it. V trimming: 7 bases; J trimming: 0 bases; junction bases outside the gene matches: 12. Germline CDR1 reads SGHAT; CDR2 reads FQNNGV. There are 17 residues in the CDR3. This specimen belongs to a study of T-cell reconstitution after alpha-beta-depleted transplantation in children. Study observations and caveats: Several hundred expanded graft clones reportedly gave rise to the alpha-beta T cells present about two months after transplant.

Unique molecular identifiers featured in how the TCRbeta library was prepared. One entry per CDR3 protein, called by TCRdb with MiXCR from the PCR reads. The repertoire holds hundreds of thousands of distinct CDR3 sequences, 16% seen once, with 25% to 35% in the top ten. V usage is TRBV11-2 and J usage is TRBJ1-2; 9 bases line up with TRBD1. Sample: PBMCs, mostly from graft donor cells, taken 360 days after TCRalphabeta/CD19-depleted stem cell transplant. The source of this sequence is a boy less than two years old who had a stem cell transplant for Wiskott-Aldrich syndrome, so the T cells may come from the graft donor. CDR3 sequence (DNA): TGTGCCAGCAACACGCTCGGGACAGGGAGGTCTAACTATGGCTACACCTTC. Its translation: CASNTLGTGRSNYGYTF. The full variable domain, its missing parts supplied by reference TRBV11-2 and TRBJ1-2, is EAGVAQSPRYKIIEKRQSVAFWCNPISGHATLYWYQQILGQGPKLLIQFQNNGVVDDSQLPKDRFSAERLKGVDSTLKIQPAKLEDSAVYLCASNTLGTGRSNYGYTFGSGTRLTVV.